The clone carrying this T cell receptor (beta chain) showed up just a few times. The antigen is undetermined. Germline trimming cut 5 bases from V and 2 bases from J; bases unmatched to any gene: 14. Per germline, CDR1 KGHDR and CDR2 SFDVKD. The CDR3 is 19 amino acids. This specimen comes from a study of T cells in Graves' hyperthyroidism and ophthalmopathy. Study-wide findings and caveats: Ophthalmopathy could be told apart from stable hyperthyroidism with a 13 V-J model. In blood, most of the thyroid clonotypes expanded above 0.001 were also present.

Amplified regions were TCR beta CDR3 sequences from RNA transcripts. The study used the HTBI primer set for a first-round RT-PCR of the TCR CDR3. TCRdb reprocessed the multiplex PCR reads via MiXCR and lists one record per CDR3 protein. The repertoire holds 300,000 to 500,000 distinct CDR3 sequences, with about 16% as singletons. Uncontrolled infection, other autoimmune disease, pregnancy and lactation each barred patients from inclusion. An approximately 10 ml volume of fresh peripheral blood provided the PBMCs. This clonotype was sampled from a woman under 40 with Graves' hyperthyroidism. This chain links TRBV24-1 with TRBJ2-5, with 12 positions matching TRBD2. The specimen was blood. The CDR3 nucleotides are TGTGCCACCAGTGCTCTAGCGGGAGGGCCCTACGACGCTCAAGAGACCCAGTACTTC. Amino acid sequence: CATSALAGGPYDAQETQYF.